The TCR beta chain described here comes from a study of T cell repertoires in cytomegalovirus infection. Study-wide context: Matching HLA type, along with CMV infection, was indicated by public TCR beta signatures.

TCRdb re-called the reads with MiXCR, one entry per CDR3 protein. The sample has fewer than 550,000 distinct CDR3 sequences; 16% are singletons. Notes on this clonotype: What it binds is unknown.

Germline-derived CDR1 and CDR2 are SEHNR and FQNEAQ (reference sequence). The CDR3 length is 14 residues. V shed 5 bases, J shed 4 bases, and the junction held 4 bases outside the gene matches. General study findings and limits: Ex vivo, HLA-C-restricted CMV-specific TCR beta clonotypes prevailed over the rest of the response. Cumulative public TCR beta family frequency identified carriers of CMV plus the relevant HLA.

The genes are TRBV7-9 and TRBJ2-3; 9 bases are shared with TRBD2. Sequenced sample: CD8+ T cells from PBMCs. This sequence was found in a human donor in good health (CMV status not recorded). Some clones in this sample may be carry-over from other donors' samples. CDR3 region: CASSLLAGPDTQYF. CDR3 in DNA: TGTGCCAGCAGCCTCCTAGCGGGGCCAGATACGCAGTATTTT.